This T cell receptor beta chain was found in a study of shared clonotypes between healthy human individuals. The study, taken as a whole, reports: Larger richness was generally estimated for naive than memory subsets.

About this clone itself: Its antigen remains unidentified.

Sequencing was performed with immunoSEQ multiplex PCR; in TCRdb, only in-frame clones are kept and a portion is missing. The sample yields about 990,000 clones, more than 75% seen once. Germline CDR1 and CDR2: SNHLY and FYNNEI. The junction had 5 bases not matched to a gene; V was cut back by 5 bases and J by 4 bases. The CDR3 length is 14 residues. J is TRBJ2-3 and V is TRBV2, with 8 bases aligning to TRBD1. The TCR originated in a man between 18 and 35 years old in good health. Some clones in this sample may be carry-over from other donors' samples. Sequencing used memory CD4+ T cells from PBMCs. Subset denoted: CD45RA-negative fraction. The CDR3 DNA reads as TGTGCCAGCAGTCGGGACAGGAGCCCAGATACGCAGTATTTT. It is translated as CASSRDRSPDTQYF.